This is a list of T cell receptor beta chains from one sample in a study of cytomegalovirus exposure and HLA in healthy donors. Here immunoSEQ multiplex PCR was the method, and the copy in TCRdb shows in-frame clones only, minus some. The repertoire shows approximately 70,000 clones; the top ten hold about 1.8%. What was sequenced was PBMCs. Receptor source: a woman in her thirties in good health and CMV-seronegative. Both conserved end residues are trimmed from each CDR3.

TRBV7-3,TRBJ1-2,ASSPRYGYT
TRBV9,TRBJ1-1,ASSVQGTGTEAF
TRBV18,TRBJ2-1,ASSLQAGGGDEQF
TRBV28,TRBJ1-5,ASSYRVQPQH
TRBV11-2,TRBJ1-1,ASSPGWRDTEAF
TRBV29-1,TRBJ1-1,SVAGDTEAF
TRBV6-5,TRBJ2-1,ASTEREVNEQF
TRBV30,TRBJ2-5,AWSPSLETQY
TRBV9,TRBJ2-6,ASSVGDSPSGANVLT
TRBV27,TRBJ2-5,ASSPRTSGINQETQY
TRBV6-1,TRBJ2-3,ASGDLFADTQY
TRBV28,TRBJ1-6,AIGTAPSPLH
TRBV30,TRBJ1-5,AWSEGDHPNQPQH
TRBV9,TRBJ1-6,ASSYFGEPNSPLH
TRBV5-1,TRBJ2-1,ASSLMGLAGSLGNEQF
TRBV9,TRBJ2-5,ASSAGTGIMRRETQY
TRBV4-3,TRBJ2-5,ASSRERERTQY
TRBV4-1,TRBJ2-5,ASSPSGRSFVGKTQY
TRBV2,TRBJ1-6,ASRSVGTAHSPLH
TRBV5-1,TRBJ2-1,ASSLVRGLTEQF
TRBV9,TRBJ2-3,ASSVPGRDGTSTDTQY
TRBV19,TRBJ2-3,ASSPGFAGAPDTQY